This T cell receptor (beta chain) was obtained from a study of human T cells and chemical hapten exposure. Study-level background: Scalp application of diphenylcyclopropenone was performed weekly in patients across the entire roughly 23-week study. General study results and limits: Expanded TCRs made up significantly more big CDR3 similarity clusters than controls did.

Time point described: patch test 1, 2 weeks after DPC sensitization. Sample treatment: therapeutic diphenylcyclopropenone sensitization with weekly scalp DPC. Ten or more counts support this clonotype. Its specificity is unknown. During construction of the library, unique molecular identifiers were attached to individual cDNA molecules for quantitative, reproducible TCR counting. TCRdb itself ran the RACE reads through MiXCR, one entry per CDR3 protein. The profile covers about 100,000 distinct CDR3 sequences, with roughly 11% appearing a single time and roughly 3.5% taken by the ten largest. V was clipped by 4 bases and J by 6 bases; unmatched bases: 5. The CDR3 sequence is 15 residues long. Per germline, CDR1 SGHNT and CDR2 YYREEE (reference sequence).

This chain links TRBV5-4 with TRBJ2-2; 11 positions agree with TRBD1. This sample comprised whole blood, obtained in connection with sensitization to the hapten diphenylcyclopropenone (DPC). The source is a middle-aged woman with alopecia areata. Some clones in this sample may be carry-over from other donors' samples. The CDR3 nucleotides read TGTGCCAGCAGCCCCGGGACAGGGGGATCCGGGGAGCTGTTTTTT. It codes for CASSPGTGGSGELFF.